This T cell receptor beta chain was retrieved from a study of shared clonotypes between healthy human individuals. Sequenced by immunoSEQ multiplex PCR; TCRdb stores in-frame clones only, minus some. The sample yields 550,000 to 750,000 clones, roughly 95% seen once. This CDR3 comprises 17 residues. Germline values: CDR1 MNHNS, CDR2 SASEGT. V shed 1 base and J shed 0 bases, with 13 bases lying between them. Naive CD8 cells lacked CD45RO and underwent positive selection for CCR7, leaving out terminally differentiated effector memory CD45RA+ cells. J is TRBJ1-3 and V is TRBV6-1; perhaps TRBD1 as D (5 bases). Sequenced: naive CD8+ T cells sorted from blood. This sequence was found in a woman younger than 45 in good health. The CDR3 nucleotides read TGTGCCAGCAGTGAAGATATAGACAGCAGCTCTGGAAACACCATATATTTT. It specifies CASSEDIDSSSGNTIYF.